These 19 T cell receptor beta chains share one sample of origin, sequenced in a study of shared clonotypes between healthy human individuals. The assay was immunoSEQ multiplex PCR, and TCRdb's table has in-frame clones only and misses some. Among roughly 680,000 clones listed, about two thirds were seen once. Sequencing was performed on memory CD4+ T cells sorted from blood. Subset defined: CD45RA-negative fraction. The source of these receptors is a woman aged 25 to 39 in good health.

As regards this clone: This same CDR3 is encoded by further DNA sequences in the sample. The CDR3 loop is CASSYRRGDTGELFF. CDR3 nucleotide sequence: TGTGCCAGCAGTTACCGCCGGGGGGACACCGGGGAGCTGTTTTTT. The gene calls are TRBV6-5 and TRBJ2-2; 7 nucleotides agree with TRBD2. Per the germline V gene, CDR1 is MNHEY and CDR2 is SVGAGI. CDR3 length: 15 residues. Trimming at V came to 2 bases and at J to 3 bases, leaving 3 bases not matched to a gene.

On this clone: Other DNA sequences from this sample encode an identical CDR3 as well. V and J are TRBV11-1 and TRBJ2-7, with D possibly being TRBD1 or TRBD2 (7 bases each). The CDR3 contains 14 residues. Trimming pared 5 bases from V and 3 bases from J, leaving 14 bases between. Germline V CDR1 and CDR2: SGHAT, FQDESV (reference sequence). The CDR3: CASSLQRDSYEQYF. The CDR3 bases are TGTGCCAGCAGCCTCCAGCGGGACAGCTACGAGCAGTACTTC.

V usage is TRBV6-5 and J usage is TRBJ2-7, with D tentatively TRBD2 (6 bases). The ends were cut back, 7 bases at V and 13 bases at J, with 26 bases in the middle. Germline V gene data show CDR1 as MNHEY and CDR2 as SVGAGI. The CDR3 runs 14 residues. The CDR3 spells CASIARRAPPDKYF. The CDR3 bases are TGTGCCAGCATCGCCCGGAGGGCGCCTCCTGACAAATACTTC.

This sequence joins TRBV28 and TRBJ1-5; 9 bases line up with TRBD1. CDR1 MDHEN and CDR2 SYDVKM come from the germline V gene. The CDR3 extends over 15 amino acids. V dropped 5 bases and J dropped 1; count of bases not matched to a gene: 3. The CDR3 DNA reads TGTGCCAGCAGTCCCGGGACAGGGAGCAATCAGCCCCAGCATTTT. Translating gives CASSPGTGSNQPQHF.

This clone has a handful of counts. The rearrangement links TRBV7-3 to TRBJ1-3; 7 bases match TRBD1. V was clipped by 5 bases and J by 2 bases; unmatched bases: 6. Per the germline V gene, CDR1 is SGHTA and CDR2 is FQGTGA. This CDR3 contains 15 residues. The CDR3 sequence: CASSLGTGAGNTIYF. CDR3 DNA: TGTGCCAGCAGCCTGGGCACAGGGGCTGGAAACACCATATATTTT. Full variable domain (rest looked up from reference TRBV7-3 and TRBJ1-3): GAGVSQTPSNKVTEKGKYVELRCDPISGHTALYWYRQSLGQGPEFLIYFQGTGAADDSGLPNDRFFAVRPEGSVSTLKIQRTERGDSAVYLCASSLGTGAGNTIYFGEGSWLTVV.

The DNA of the CDR3 is TGTGCCAGCAGCTTAGGCCCAGGGAGCTCGACCTCTGGGGCCAACGTCCTGACTTTC. Its protein product is CASSLGPGSSTSGANVLTF. This chain connects TRBV7-6 to TRBJ2-6; either TRBD1 or TRBD2 may fit D (5 bases each). The germline gives CDR1 SGHVS, CDR2 FNYEAQ. The ends were cut back, 1 base at V and 0 bases at J, with 16 bases in the middle. This CDR3 comprises 19 residues.

This clone was seen a few times. The chain is built from TRBV5-1 and TRBJ2-7; 7 bases agree with TRBD1. The ends lost 3 bases at V and 2 bases at J; junction bases unmatched: 8. Germline loops: CDR1 SGHRS, CDR2 YFSETQ. The CDR3 sequence is 15 residues long. The chain's CDR3 is CASSSGTAAAYEQYF. The CDR3 region has the DNA TGCGCCAGCAGCTCAGGGACAGCGGCCGCCTACGAGCAGTACTTC.

The gene calls are TRBV5-1 and TRBJ2-2; 7 nucleotides match TRBD1. CDR3 length: 15 amino acids. V trimming: 2 bases; J trimming: 7 bases; junction bases outside the gene matches: 8. Germline lookup yields CDR1 SGHRS and CDR2 YFSETQ. The CDR3 loop is CASSLTGASNGELFF. CDR3 coding DNA: TGCGCCAGCAGCTTAACAGGGGCGTCAAACGGGGAGCTGTTTTTT.

The J gene is TRBJ2-7, the V gene TRBV27; D possibly corresponds to TRBD2 (5 bases). In germline, CDR1 is MNHEY, CDR2 SMNVEV (reference sequence). Trimming cost V 3 bases and J 1 base, with 7 bases left between them. The CDR3 consists of 13 residues. CDR3 amino acids: CASSLERSYEQYF. As DNA, the CDR3 is TGTGCCAGCAGTTTGGAGCGGTCCTACGAGCAGTACTTC.

The CDR3, as DNA: TGTGCCAGTAGCAGAGTGGAGGGGTTCTACAATGAGCAGTTCTTC. Protein sequence: CASSRVEGFYNEQFF. The chain joins TRBV19 to TRBJ2-1, with a tentative D call TRBD2 (6 bases). CDR3 length: 15 amino acids. Trimming left V 6 bases short and J 3 bases short, with 15 bases between. In germline, CDR1 is LNHDA, CDR2 SQIVND (reference sequence). Combining the CDR3 with reference TRBV19 and TRBJ2-1 gives the whole variable domain DGGITQSPKYLFRKEGQNVTLSCEQNLNHDAMYWYRQDPGQGLRLIYYSQIVNDFQKGDIAEGYSVSREKKESFPLTVTSAQKNPTAFYLCASSRVEGFYNEQFFGPGTRLTVL.

CDR3 DNA: TGTGCCACCAGCAGAGCGGGAGTCGTCTCCTACGAGCAGTACTTC. It is translated as CATSRAGVVSYEQYF. The chain recombines TRBV15 with TRBJ2-7; the D gene is possibly TRBD2 (6 bases). The CDR3 length is 15 residues. Germline CDR1 reads LNHNV; CDR2 reads YYDKDF (reference sequence). Trimming pared 1 base from V and 0 bases from J, leaving 10 bases between.

This clone was detected once. The V and J genes are TRBV11-3 and TRBJ2-3; 13 bases are a match to TRBD2. From germline, CDR1 is SGHNT and CDR2 YENEEA. The CDR3 extends over 15 amino acids. V lost 4 bases to trimming and J lost 4 bases; unmatched junction nucleotides: 2. CDR3 coding DNA: TGTGCCAGCAGCTCGGGACTAGCGGGACCAGATACGCAGTATTTT. This translates into CASSSGLAGPDTQYF.

The chain recombines TRBV11-2 with TRBJ2-5, with TRBD2 as a possible D gene (7 bases). There are 17 residues in the CDR3. V was trimmed by 5 bases and J by 4 bases, leaving 23 bases between them. Germline loops: CDR1 SGHAT, CDR2 FQNNGV. In DNA form, the CDR3 reads TGTGCCAGCAGCCGGGGAGGGGGATGGGACTCTATAGAGACCCAGTACTTC. It specifies CASSRGGGWDSIETQYF.

This chain connects TRBV30 to TRBJ1-3, with D perhaps TRBD1 (6 bases). Looked up from germline, CDR1 is GTSNPN and CDR2 is SVGIG (reference sequence). V lost 1 base to trimming and J lost 6 bases, with 16 bases between them. The CDR3 contains 15 residues. Here the CDR3 DNA reads TGTGCCTGGAGTGCCAGGGGAATTCGTGAAAACACCATATATTTT. Protein product: CAWSARGIRENTIYF.

V gene TRBV6-5 combines with J gene TRBJ2-7; 10 bases are shared with TRBD2. CDR3 size: 15 residues. CDR1 is MNHEY and CDR2 is SVGAGI in the germline V gene. J was trimmed by 4 bases and V by 6 bases; bases with no gene match: 9. The CDR3, as DNA: TGTGCCAGCAGCATGGGGGCTAGCGGGAGATACGAGCAGTACTTC. Translating gives CASSMGASGRYEQYF.

V usage is TRBV5-5 and J usage is TRBJ1-5; weak D call: TRBD1 (6 bases). The CDR3 sequence is 16 residues long. The V gene lost 2 bases and the J gene lost 4 bases, with 16 bases spanning the gap. The germline V gene encodes CDR1 SGHKS and CDR2 YYEKEE (reference sequence). CDR3 DNA sequence: TGTGCCAGCAGCTTCTCTGCGGGGGGCAGGAATCAGCCCCAGCATTTT. Amino acid sequence: CASSFSAGGRNQPQHF.

This rearrangement joins TRBV5-1 to TRBJ2-5; D could derive from TRBD1 or TRBD2 (5 bases each). The germline V and J ends were trimmed by 4 bases and 4 bases, with 14 bases remaining between them. The germline gives CDR1 SGHRS, CDR2 YFSETQ. The CDR3 is 14 amino acids. CDR3 sequence: CASSQGPGTETQYF. CDR3 in DNA: TGCGCCAGCAGCCAAGGTCCCGGGACAGAGACCCAGTACTTC.

The chain is built from TRBV29-1 and TRBJ1-3; the D is unclear. The V end lost 8 bases, the J end lost 3 bases, and 17 bases lay between the germline ends. Germline lookup yields CDR1 SQVTM and CDR2 ANQGSEA. The length of the CDR3 is 14 residues. CDR3 nucleotide sequence: TGCAGCACTCATTGGGCGCCCGGTGGAAACACCATATATTTT. This translates into CSTHWAPGGNTIYF.

The J gene is TRBJ2-3, the V gene TRBV6-1, with unresolved D. This CDR3 has 13 amino acids. CDR1 MNHNS and CDR2 SASEGT come from the germline V gene. Trimming pared 6 bases from V and 2 bases from J, leaving 9 bases between. The CDR3 region is CASRGTNTDTQYF. CDR3 DNA sequence: TGTGCCAGCAGAGGCACCAACACAGATACGCAGTATTTT.